This T cell receptor beta chain stems from a study of blood T cell repertoires in COVID-19. On the study more broadly: T cells, B-cell-depleted T cells, or PBMCs supplied cDNA or gDNA.

CDR3 length equals 15 residues. Germline V gene data show CDR1 as SGHVS and CDR2 as FNYEAQ. V gave up 1 base and J gave up 6 bases, with 15 bases separating them. Original methodology: Scientists estimated how many nucleated cells there were by amplifying reference gene primers. The repertoire was sequenced with immunoSEQ multiplex PCR; TCRdb's copy has only in-frame clones and lacks some. V and J calls plus clone size are reproduced from that table; the DNA served to infer D and trimming. The table includes approximately 270,000 clones, roughly nine tenths detected once. The rearrangement links TRBV7-6 to TRBJ1-1; D remains ambiguous. The clonotype comes from a human donor in a cohort exposed to, infected with or recovered from COVID-19 (not recorded which). The donor label of this sample is uncertain. Sequenced sample: PBMCs or T cells enriched from blood (not recorded which). The DNA of the CDR3 is TGTGCCAGCAGCTTAGACATCCGGGGTGTCGCTGAAGCTTTCTTT. Translated: CASSLDIRGVAEAFF.